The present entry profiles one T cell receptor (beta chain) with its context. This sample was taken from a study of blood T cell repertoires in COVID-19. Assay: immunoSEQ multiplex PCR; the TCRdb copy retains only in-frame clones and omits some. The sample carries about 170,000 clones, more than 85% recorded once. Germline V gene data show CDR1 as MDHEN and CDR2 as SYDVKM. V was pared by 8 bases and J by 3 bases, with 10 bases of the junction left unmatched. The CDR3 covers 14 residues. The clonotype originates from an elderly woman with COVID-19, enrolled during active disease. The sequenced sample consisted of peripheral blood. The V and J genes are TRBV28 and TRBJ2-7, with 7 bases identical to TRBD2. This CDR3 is CASQEAGLNYEQYF. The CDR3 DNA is TGTGCCAGCCAGGAAGCGGGATTGAACTACGAGCAGTACTTC.